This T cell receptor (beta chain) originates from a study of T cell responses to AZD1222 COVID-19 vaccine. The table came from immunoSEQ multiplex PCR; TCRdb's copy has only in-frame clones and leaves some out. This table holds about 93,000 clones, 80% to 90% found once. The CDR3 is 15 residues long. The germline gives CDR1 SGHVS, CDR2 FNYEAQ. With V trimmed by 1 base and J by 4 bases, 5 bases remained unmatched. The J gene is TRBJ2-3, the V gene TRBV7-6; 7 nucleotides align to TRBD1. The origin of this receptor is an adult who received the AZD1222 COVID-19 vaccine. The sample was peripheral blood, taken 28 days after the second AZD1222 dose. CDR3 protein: CASSLVPTGPDTQYF. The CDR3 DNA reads TGTGCCAGCAGCTTAGTCCCGACAGGGCCAGATACGCAGTATTTT.